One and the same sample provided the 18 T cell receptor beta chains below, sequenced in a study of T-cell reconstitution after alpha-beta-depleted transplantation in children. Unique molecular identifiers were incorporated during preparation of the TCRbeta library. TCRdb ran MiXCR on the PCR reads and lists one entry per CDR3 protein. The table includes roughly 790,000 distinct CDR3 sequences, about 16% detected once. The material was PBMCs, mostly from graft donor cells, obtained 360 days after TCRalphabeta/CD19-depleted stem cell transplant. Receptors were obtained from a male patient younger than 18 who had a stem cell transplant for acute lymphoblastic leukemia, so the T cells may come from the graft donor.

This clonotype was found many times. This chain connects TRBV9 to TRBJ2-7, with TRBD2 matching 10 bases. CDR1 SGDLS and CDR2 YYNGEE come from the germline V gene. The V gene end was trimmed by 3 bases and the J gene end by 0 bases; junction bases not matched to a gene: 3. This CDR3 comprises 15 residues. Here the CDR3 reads CASSAAGGSSYEQYF. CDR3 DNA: TGTGCCAGCAGCGCAGCGGGAGGGTCCTCCTACGAGCAGTACTTC.

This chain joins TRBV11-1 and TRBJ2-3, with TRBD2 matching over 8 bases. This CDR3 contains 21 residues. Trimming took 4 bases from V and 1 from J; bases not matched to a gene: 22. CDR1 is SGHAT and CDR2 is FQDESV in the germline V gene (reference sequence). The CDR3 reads CASSSPHTRTISGSRTDTQYF. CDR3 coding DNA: TGTGCCAGCAGCTCTCCCCACACCCGAACTATCAGCGGGAGCCGCACAGATACGCAGTATTTT.

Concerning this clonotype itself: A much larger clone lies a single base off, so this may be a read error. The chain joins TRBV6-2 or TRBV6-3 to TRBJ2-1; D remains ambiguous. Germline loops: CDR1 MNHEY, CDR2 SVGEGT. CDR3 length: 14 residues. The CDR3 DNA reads TGTGCCAGCACATCCGAGTGGTTGCACAATGAGCGGTTCTTC. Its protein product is CASTSEWLHNERFF.

The CDR3 protein is CAGGAGEMSYNEQFF. CDR3 coding DNA: TGCGCCGGGGGAGCGGGTGAAATGTCCTACAATGAGCAGTTCTTC. The V gene is TRBV4-1, the J gene TRBJ2-1; tentative D call: TRBD2 (6 bases). Trimming removed 11 bases at V and 1 base at J, with 18 bases between. The CDR3 spans 15 residues. Germline CDR1 MGHRA, CDR2 YSYEKL.

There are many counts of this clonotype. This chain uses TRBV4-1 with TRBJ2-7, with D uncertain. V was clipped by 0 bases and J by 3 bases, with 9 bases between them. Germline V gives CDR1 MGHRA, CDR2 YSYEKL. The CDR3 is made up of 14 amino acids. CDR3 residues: CASSQDSVLYEQYF. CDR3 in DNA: TGCGCCAGCAGCCAAGATTCCGTCCTCTACGAGCAGTACTTC.

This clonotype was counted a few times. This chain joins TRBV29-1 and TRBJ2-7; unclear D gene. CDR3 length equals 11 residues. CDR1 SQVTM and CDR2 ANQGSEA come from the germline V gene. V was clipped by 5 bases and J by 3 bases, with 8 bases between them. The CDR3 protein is CSVLFLYEQYF. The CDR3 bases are TGCAGCGTTCTTTTCCTCTACGAGCAGTACTTC.

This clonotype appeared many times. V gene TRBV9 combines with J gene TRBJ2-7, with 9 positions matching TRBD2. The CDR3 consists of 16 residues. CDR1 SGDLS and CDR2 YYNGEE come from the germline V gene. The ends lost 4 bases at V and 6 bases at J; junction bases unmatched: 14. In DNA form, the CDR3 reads TGTGCCAGCAGCCCCAACTCGGGACTAGCAGTGGGCGAGCAGTACTTC. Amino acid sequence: CASSPNSGLAVGEQYF.

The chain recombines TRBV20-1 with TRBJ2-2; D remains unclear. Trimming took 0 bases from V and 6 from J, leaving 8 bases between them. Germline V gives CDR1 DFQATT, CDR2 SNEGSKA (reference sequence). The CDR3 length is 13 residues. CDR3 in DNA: TGCAGTGCTAGAGATCGGCCAGCCGGGGAGCTGTTTTTT. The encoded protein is CSARDRPAGELFF.

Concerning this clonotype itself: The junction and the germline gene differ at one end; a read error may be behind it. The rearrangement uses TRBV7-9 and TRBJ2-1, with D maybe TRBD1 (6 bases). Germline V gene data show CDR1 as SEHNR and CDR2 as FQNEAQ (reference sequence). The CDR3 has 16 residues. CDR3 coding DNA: TGTGCCTGCAGCTGGGGGCGACAGATATACTACAATGAGCAGTTCTTC. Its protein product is CACSWGRQIYYNEQFF.

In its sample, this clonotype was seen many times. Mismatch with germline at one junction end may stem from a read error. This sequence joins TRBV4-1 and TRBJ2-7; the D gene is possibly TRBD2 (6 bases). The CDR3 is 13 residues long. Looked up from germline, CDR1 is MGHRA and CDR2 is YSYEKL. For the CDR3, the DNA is TGTGCCAGCAGTCAGGTGGGGGGCTACGAGCAGTACTTC. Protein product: CASSQVGGYEQYF.

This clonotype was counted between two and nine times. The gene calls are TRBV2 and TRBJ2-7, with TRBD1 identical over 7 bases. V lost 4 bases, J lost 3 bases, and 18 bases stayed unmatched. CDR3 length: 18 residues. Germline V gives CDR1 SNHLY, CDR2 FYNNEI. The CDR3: CASSGLTGFGVADYEQYF. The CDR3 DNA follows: TGTGCCAGCAGTGGACTGACAGGGTTTGGCGTGGCTGACTACGAGCAGTACTTC.

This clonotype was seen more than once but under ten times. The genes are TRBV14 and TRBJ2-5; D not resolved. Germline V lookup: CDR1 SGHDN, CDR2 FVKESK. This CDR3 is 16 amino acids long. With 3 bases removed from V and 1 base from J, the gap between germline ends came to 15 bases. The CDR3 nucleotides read TGTGCCAGCAGCCATCTCGACCTCTACGCCCAAGAGACCCAGTACTTC. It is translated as CASSHLDLYAQETQYF.

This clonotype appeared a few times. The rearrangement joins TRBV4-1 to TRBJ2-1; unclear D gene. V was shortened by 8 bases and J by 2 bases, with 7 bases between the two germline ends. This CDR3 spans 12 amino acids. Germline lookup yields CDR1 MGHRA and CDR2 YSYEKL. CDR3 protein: CASGQTYNEQFF. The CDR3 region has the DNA TGCGCCAGCGGGCAGACCTACAATGAGCAGTTCTTC.

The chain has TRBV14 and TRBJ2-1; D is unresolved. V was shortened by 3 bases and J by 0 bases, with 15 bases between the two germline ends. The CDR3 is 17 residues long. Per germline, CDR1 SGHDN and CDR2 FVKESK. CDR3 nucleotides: TGTGCCAGCAGCCACACTCCGGGCCGAAGCTCCTACAATGAGCAGTTCTTC. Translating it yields CASSHTPGRSSYNEQFF. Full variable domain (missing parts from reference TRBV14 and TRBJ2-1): EAGVTQFPSHSVIEKGQTVTLRCDPISGHDNLYWYRRVMGKEIKFLLHFVKESKQDESGMPNNRFLAERTGGTYSTLKVQPAELEDSGVYFCASSHTPGRSSYNEQFFGPGTRLTVL.

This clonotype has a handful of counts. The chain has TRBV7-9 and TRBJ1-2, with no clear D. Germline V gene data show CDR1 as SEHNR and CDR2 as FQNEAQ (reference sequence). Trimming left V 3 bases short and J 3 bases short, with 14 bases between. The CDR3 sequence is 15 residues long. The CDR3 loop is CASSFRQTQDYGYTF. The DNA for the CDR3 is TGTGCCAGCAGCTTTCGGCAGACTCAGGACTATGGCTACACCTTC.

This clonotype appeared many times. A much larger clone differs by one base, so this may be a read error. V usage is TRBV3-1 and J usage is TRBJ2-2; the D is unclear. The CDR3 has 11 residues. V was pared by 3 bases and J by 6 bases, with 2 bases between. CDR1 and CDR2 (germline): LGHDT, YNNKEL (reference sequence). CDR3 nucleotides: TGTGCCAGCAGCCATGCCGGGGAGCTGTTTTTT. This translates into CASSHAGELFF. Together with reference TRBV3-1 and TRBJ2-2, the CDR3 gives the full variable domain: DTAVSQTPKYLVTQMGNDKSIKCEQNLGHDTMYWYKQDSKKFLKIMFSYNNKELIINETVPNRFSPKSPDKAHLNLHINSLELGDSAVYFCASSHAGELFFGEGSRLTVL.

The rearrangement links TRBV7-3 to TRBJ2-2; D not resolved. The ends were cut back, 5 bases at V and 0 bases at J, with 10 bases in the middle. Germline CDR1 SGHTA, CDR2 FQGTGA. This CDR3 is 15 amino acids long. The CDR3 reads CASSPSGPNTGELFF. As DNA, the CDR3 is TGTGCCAGCAGCCCCTCAGGACCGAACACCGGGGAGCTGTTTTTT.

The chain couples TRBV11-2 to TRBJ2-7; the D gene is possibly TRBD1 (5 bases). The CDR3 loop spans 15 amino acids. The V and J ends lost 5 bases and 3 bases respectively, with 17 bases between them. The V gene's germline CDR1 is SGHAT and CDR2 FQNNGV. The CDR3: CASSPGIQAHYEQYF. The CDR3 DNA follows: TGTGCCAGCAGCCCAGGGATACAGGCTCACTACGAGCAGTACTTC. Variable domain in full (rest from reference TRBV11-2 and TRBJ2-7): EAGVAQSPRYKIIEKRQSVAFWCNPISGHATLYWYQQILGQGPKLLIQFQNNGVVDDSQLPKDRFSAERLKGVDSTLKIQPAKLEDSAVYLCASSPGIQAHYEQYFGPGTRLTVT.